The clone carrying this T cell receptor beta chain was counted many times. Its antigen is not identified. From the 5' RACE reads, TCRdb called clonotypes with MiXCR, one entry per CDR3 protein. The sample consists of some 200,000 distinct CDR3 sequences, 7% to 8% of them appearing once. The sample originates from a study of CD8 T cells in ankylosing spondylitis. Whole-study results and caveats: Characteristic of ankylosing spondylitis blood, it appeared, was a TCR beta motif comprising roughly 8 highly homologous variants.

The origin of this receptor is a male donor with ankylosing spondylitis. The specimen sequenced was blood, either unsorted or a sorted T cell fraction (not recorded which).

This CDR3 reads CASSARVASPSGNTIYF. Here the CDR3 DNA reads TGTGCCAGCAGTGCACGGGTCGCGTCCCCCTCTGGAAACACCATATATTTT. This sequence joins TRBV2 and TRBJ1-3; D unclear. This CDR3 is 17 amino acids long. Germline CDR1 reads SNHLY; CDR2 reads FYNNEI. V lost 4 bases and J 0 bases, leaving 16 bases between the germline ends.